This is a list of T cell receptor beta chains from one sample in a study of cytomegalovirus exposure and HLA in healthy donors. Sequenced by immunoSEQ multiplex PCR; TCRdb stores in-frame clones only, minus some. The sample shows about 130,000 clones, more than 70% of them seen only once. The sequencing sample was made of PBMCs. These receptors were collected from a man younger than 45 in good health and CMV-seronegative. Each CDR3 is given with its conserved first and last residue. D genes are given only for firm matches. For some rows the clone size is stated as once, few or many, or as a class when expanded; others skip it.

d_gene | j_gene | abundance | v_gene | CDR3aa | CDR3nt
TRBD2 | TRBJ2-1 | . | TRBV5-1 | CASGLAGGSYNEQFF | TGCGCCAGCGGCTTGGCGGGGGGTTCCTACAATGAGCAGTTCTTC
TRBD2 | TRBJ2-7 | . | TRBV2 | CASSGASGSYEQYF | TGTGCCAGCAGTGGGGCTAGCGGCTCCTACGAGCAGTACTTC
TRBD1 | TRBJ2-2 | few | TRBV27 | CASSITGGANTGELFF | TGTGCCAGCAGTATCACAGGGGGCGCGAACACCGGGGAGCTGTTTTTT
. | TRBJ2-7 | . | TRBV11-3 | CASSLGQSSEQYF | TGTGCCAGCAGCTTAGGACAGTCCTCCGAGCAGTACTTC
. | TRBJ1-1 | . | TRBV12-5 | CASGLQGSSTEAFF | TGTGCTAGTGGTTTGCAGGGGAGCAGCACTGAAGCTTTCTTT
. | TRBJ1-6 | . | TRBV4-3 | CASSRGGNAYNSPLHF | TGCGCCAGCAGCCGGGGGGGGAACGCCTATAATTCACCCCTCCACTTT
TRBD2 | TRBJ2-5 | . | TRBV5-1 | CASSLGLAGGPEETQYF | TGCGCCAGCAGCTTGGGGTTAGCGGGGGGGCCGGAGGAGACCCAGTACTTC
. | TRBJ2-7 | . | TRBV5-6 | CASSLSGHDPSEQYF | TGTGCCAGCAGCTTATCAGGGCACGACCCTTCCGAGCAGTACTTC
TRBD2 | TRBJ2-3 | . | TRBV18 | CASSPSGGAGTDTQYF | TGTGCCAGCTCACCTAGCGGGGGGGCCGGGACAGATACGCAGTATTTT
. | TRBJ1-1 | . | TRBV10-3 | CAISDTAGLGAFF | TGTGCCATCAGTGACACCGCAGGGCTCGGAGCTTTCTTT
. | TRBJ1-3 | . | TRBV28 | CASRFLDSSSGNTIYF | TGTGCCAGCAGATTTTTGGACAGTAGCTCTGGAAACACCATATATTTT
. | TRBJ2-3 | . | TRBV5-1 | CASSLETGRTDTQYF | TGCGCCAGCAGCTTGGAGACAGGGAGGACAGATACGCAGTATTTT
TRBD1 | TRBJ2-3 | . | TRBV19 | CASTGRQGKFDTQYF | TGTGCCAGTACTGGAAGACAGGGGAAGTTCGATACGCAGTATTTT
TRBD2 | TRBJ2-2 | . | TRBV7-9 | CASTFNGLAGFTGELFF | TGTGCCAGCACCTTTAATGGACTAGCGGGTTTTACCGGGGAGCTGTTTTTT
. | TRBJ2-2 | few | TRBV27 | CASSPRVTGTGELFF | TGTGCCAGCAGCCCCAGGGTCACTGGCACCGGGGAGCTGTTTTTT
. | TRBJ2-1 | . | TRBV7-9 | CASSSSTRAPYNEQFF | TGTGCCAGCAGCTCGTCAACGCGGGCCCCATACAATGAGCAGTTCTTC
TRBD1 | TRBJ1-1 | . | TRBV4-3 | CASSQLMSGTEFEAFF | TGCGCCAGCAGCCAACTTATGAGTGGGACAGAATTTGAAGCTTTCTTT
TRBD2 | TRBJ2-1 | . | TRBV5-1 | CASSLSGGPYNEQFF | TGCGCCAGCAGCCTTAGCGGGGGGCCCTACAATGAGCAGTTCTTC
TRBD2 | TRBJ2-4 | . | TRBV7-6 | CASSPRSGGTAKNIQYF | TGTGCCAGCAGCCCTCGTAGCGGGGGGACCGCTAAAAACATTCAGTACTTC
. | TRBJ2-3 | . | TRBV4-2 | CASSLRSTDTQYF | TGTGCCAGCAGCCTTCGGTCCACAGATACGCAGTATTTT
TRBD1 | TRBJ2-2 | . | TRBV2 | CASTLDRAGGTGELFF | TGTGCCAGCACCCTTGACAGGGCCGGAGGAACCGGGGAGCTGTTTTTT
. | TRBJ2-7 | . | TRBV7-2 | CASSLVPDNSYEQYF | TGTGCCAGCAGCTTAGTTCCGGACAACTCCTACGAGCAGTACTTC
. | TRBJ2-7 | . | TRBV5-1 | CASSLVDQTSYEQYF | TGCGCCAGCAGCTTGGTTGATCAGACATCCTACGAGCAGTACTTC
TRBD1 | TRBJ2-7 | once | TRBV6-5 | CASTQTGSGEQYF | TGTGCCAGCACCCAGACAGGGTCTGGCGAGCAGTACTTC
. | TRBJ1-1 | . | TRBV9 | CASSVRGGRGNTEAFF | TGTGCCAGCAGCGTAAGGGGGGGGCGGGGGAACACTGAAGCTTTCTTT
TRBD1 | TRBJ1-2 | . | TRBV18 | CASSPDRVDGYTF | TGTGCCAGCTCCCCGGACAGGGTAGATGGCTACACCTTC
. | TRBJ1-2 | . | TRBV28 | CASSTQGIRGYTF | TGTGCCAGCAGTACACAGGGAATACGGGGCTACACCTTC
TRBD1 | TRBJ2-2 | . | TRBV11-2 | CASSHEGRGHLNTGELFF | TGTGCCAGCAGCCATGAGGGCAGGGGGCATTTAAACACCGGGGAGCTGTTTTTT
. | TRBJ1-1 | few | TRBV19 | CASSSSLGTEAFF | TGTGCCAGTAGTTCCAGCCTCGGGACAGAAGCTTTCTTT
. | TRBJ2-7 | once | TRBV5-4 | CASSAPGLPTSQQYF | TGTGCCAGCAGCGCTCCAGGACTTCCAACCTCCCAGCAGTACTTC
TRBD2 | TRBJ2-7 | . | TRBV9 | CASSVAGGASHEQYF | TGTGCCAGCAGCGTAGCGGGGGGGGCATCCCACGAGCAGTACTTC
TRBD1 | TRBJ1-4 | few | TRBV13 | CASRLTGGNEKLFF | TGTGCCAGCAGACTGACAGGGGGCAATGAAAAACTGTTTTTT
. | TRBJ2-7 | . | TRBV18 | CASSPNRVSYEQYF | TGTGCCAGCTCACCGAATCGGGTCTCCTACGAGCAGTACTTC
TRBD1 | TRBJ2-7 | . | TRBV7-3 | CASSKAPGTAYEQYF | TGTGCCAGCAGTAAAGCCCCCGGGACAGCCTACGAGCAGTACTTC
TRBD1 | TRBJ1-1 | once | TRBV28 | CASRRTGRDFTEAFF | TGTGCCAGCAGGCGGACAGGGCGAGATTTCACTGAAGCTTTCTTT
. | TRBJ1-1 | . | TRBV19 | CASSLYRNTEAFF | TGTGCCAGTAGTTTGTACAGGAACACTGAAGCTTTCTTT
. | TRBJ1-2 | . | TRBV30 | CAWTQGNYGYTF | TGTGCCTGGACCCAGGGAAACTATGGCTACACCTTC
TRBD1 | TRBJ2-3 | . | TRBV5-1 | CASSPRTGETDTQYF | TGCGCCAGCAGCCCGCGGACAGGGGAGACAGATACGCAGTATTTT
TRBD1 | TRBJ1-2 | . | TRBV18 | CASSPGGLDYGYTF | TGTGCCAGCTCCCCAGGGGGCTTGGACTATGGCTACACCTTC
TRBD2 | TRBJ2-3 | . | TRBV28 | CASNSGGGPDTQYF | TGTGCCAGCAATTCCGGCGGGGGTCCAGATACGCAGTATTTT
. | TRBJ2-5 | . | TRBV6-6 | CATATSRGQSETQYF | TGTGCCACCGCGACTAGTCGGGGCCAGTCGGAGACCCAGTACTTC
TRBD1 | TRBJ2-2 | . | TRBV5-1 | CASSFTPGQGFSGELFF | TGCGCCAGCAGCTTCACGCCGGGACAGGGGTTTTCAGGGGAGCTGTTTTTT
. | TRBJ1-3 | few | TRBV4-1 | CASSQDTTGNTIYF | TGCGCCAGCAGCCAAGATACAACCGGAAACACCATATATTTT
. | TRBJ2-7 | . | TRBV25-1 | CASSESEGYEQYF | TGTGCCAGCAGTGAATCGGAGGGATACGAGCAGTACTTC
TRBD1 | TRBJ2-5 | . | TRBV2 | CASSELGQSTQGETQYF | TGTGCCAGCAGTGAATTGGGACAGAGTACACAAGGAGAGACCCAGTACTTC
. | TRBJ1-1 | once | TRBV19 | CASQVQGNTEAFF | TGTGCCAGTCAGGTACAGGGGAACACTGAAGCTTTCTTT
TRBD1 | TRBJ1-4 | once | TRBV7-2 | CASSSDREEKLFF | TGTGCCAGCAGCTCCGACAGGGAGGAAAAACTGTTTTTT
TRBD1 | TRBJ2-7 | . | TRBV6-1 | CASSEVGRGSYEQYF | TGTGCCAGCAGTGAAGTCGGCAGGGGGTCCTACGAGCAGTACTTC
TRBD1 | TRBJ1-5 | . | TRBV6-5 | CASRRDRNSNQPQHF | TGTGCCAGCAGGCGGGACAGAAATAGCAATCAGCCCCAGCATTTT
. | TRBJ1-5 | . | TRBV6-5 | CASKPGNNQPQHF | TGTGCCAGCAAACCCGGGAACAATCAGCCCCAGCATTTT
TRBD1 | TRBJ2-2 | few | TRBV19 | CASSQPGQGAVVTGELFF | TGTGCCAGTAGTCAGCCGGGACAGGGGGCCGTGGTCACCGGGGAGCTGTTTTTT
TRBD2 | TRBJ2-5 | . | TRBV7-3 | CASSLTGTSKETQYF | TGTGCCAGCAGCTTAACGGGGACTAGCAAAGAGACCCAGTACTTC
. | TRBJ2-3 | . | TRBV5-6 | CASSLAGADTQYF | TGTGCCAGCAGCTTGGCCGGAGCAGATACGCAGTATTTT
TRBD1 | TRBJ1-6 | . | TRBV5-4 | CASSYGTGGRSPLHF | TGTGCCAGCAGCTACGGGACAGGGGGCAGGTCACCCCTCCACTTT
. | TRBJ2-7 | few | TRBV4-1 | CASSQITGLMSSYEQYF | TGCGCCAGCAGCCAAATCACCGGACTCATGAGCTCCTACGAGCAGTACTTC
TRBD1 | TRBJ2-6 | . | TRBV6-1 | CASSDLRQGAVGANVLTF | TGTGCCAGCAGTGATTTACGGCAGGGGGCTGTTGGGGCCAACGTCCTGACTTTC
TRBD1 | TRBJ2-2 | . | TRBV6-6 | CASMPFWDSNTGELFF | TGTGCCAGCATGCCTTTTTGGGACAGCAACACCGGGGAGCTGTTTTTT